A single sample gave rise to the 27 T cell receptor beta chains below, sequenced in a study of cytomegalovirus exposure and HLA in healthy donors. The PCR ran on 60 Vbeta and 13 Jbeta primers. Repertoires were generated with immunoSEQ multiplex PCR, while TCRdb's copy carries only in-frame clones and drops some. The data show 150,000 to 200,000 clones, over 70% seen once. Sequences were obtained from PBMCs. These TCRs come from a man aged 50 to 59 in good health and CMV-seropositive.

This clone was recorded only once. This chain connects TRBV6-5 to TRBJ1-4; 11 nucleotides match TRBD1. Germline values: CDR1 MNHEY, CDR2 SVGAGI. V was pared by 2 bases and J by 10 bases, with 9 bases of the junction left unmatched. CDR3 size: 16 residues. The CDR3 sequence: CASSYPRGQGERKLFF. The CDR3, as DNA: TGTGCCAGCAGTTACCCTAGGGGACAGGGGGAGAGAAAACTGTTTTTT.

This clone has just a few counts. J is TRBJ2-5 and V is TRBV7-9; TRBD1 agrees at 7 bases. Trimming at V came to 2 bases and at J to 4 bases, leaving 10 bases not matched to a gene. The CDR3 sequence is 16 residues long. The germline CDR1 and CDR2 sequences are SEHNR and FQNEAQ (reference sequence). The CDR3 reads CASSLTSGQRRETQYF. CDR3 bases: TGTGCCAGCAGCTTAACCTCGGGACAGAGGCGAGAGACCCAGTACTTC.

V is TRBV5-1 and J is TRBJ2-7, with D maybe TRBD1 (6 bases). This CDR3 has 14 amino acids. Between the trimmed V and J ends, which lost 1 base and 5 bases, there was a span of 13 bases. Germline V gene lookup returns CDR1 SGHRS and CDR2 YFSETQ. The CDR3 bases are TGCGCCAGCAGCTTGCACAGGGTCGGGAACGAGCAGTACTTC. Translation gives CASSLHRVGNEQYF.

The chain has TRBV5-5 and TRBJ2-2; tentatively, D is TRBD2 (6 bases). Germline V gives CDR1 SGHKS, CDR2 YYEKEE (reference sequence). The CDR3 consists of 14 residues. The V end was cut by 6 bases, the J end by 2 bases, with 11 bases between. CDR3 amino acids: CASTGDLNTGELFF. CDR3 DNA sequence: TGTGCCAGCACCGGGGACTTAAACACCGGGGAGCTGTTTTTT.

V gene TRBV18 combines with J gene TRBJ1-5; possibly TRBD1 for D (5 bases). Trimming cost V 3 bases and J 1 base, with 7 bases left between them. The CDR3 totals 14 residues. Germline CDR1 KGHSH, CDR2 LQKENI. CDR3 in amino acids: CASSPDTSNQPQHF. CDR3 nucleotides: TGTGCCAGCTCACCGGACACAAGCAATCAGCCCCAGCATTTT.

CDR3 bases: TGCAGCGTTGGAGATGGGCGTGCACCCCTCCACTTT. Protein sequence: CSVGDGRAPLHF. J is TRBJ1-6 and V is TRBV29-1; unclear D gene. This CDR3 is 12 amino acids long. V gave up 4 bases and J gave up 11 bases, with 12 bases separating them. Germline assignment: CDR1 SQVTM and CDR2 ANQGSEA. The whole variable domain, filled in from reference TRBV29-1 and TRBJ1-6, reads SAVISQKPSRDICQRGTSLTIQCQVDSQVTMMFWYRQQPGQSLTLIATANQGSEATYESGFVIDKFPISRPNLTFSTLTVSNMSPEDSSIYLCSVGDGRAPLHFGNGTRLTVT.

The chain couples TRBV6-1 to TRBJ2-2; perhaps TRBD2 as D (5 bases). The CDR3 runs to 12 residues. V was cut by 9 bases and J by 13 bases, with 18 bases left in between. Germline CDR1 reads MNHNS; CDR2 reads SASEGT. The CDR3 nucleotides are TGTGCCAGTGGCTTCGAGAGGGTATGGCTGTTTTTT. Its translation: CASGFERVWLFF.

This clone was recorded only once. J is TRBJ1-2 and V is TRBV5-5; D gene uncertain. This CDR3 region has 12 residues. V was pared by 3 bases and J by 2 bases, with 5 bases between. The germline CDR1 and CDR2 sequences are SGHKS and YYEKEE (reference sequence). CDR3 nucleotide sequence: TGTGCCAGCAGCTGGCAAAACTATGGCTACACCTTC. Amino acid sequence: CASSWQNYGYTF.

The chain couples TRBV20-1 to TRBJ1-2, with a weak D call TRBD1 (5 bases). Trimming stripped 6 bases from V and 6 bases from J, with 11 bases between. This CDR3 contains 11 residues. In germline, CDR1 is DFQATT, CDR2 SNEGSKA (reference sequence). Here the CDR3 reads CSAFGGNGYTF. Written as DNA, the CDR3 is TGCAGTGCATTTGGGGGGAATGGCTACACCTTC.

The rearrangement uses TRBV5-1 and TRBJ2-2; 9 nucleotides align to TRBD1. Losses at the gene ends were 2 bases for V and 3 bases for J; bases not matched to a gene: 5. Looked up from germline, CDR1 is SGHRS and CDR2 is YFSETQ. The CDR3 runs 16 residues. DNA of the CDR3: TGCGCCAGCAGCTTCCACAGGGGGCGCGACACCGGGGAGCTGTTTTTT. Amino acids: CASSFHRGRDTGELFF.

The chain joins TRBV21-1 to TRBJ1-2; the table's D call TRBD1 went unverified against the DNA. TRBV21-1 is an annotated pseudogene. CDR3 length equals 15 residues. This chain's CDR3 is CASSLRDRAFYGYTF. CDR3 sequence (DNA): TGTGCCAGCAGCCTCCGGGACAGAGCTTTCTATGGCTACACCTTC.

The chain employs TRBV18 and TRBJ2-7, with TRBD2 matching 7 bases. Trimming cost V 3 bases and J 3 bases; bases outside gene matches: 5. CDR1 and CDR2 (germline): KGHSH, LQKENI. The CDR3 contains 14 residues. This chain's CDR3 is CASSPDRGSYEQYF. CDR3 sequence (DNA): TGTGCCAGCTCACCGGACCGCGGGAGCTACGAGCAGTACTTC.

In this sample, this clone turned up once. The rearrangement joins TRBV6-5 to TRBJ1-6; 8 bases line up with TRBD1. There are 15 residues in the CDR3. Germline CDR1 and CDR2: MNHEY and SVGAGI. V lost 7 bases and J lost 3; bases outside the gene matches: 5. For the CDR3, the DNA is TGTGCCAGCACTCAGGGGGCCTACTATAATTCACCCCTCCACTTT. Translated, it gives CASTQGAYYNSPLHF.

This rearrangement joins TRBV5-6 to TRBJ1-2; 7 bases are a match to TRBD1. This CDR3 comprises 15 residues. Germline loops: CDR1 SGHDT, CDR2 YYEEEE. The ends lost 3 bases at V and 4 bases at J; junction bases unmatched: 9. DNA for the CDR3: TGTGCCAGCAGCTCGCCGGGACAGAGCAGCTATGGCTACACCTTC. It is translated as CASSSPGQSSYGYTF.

This chain links TRBV9 with TRBJ2-3; possible D gene TRBD2, 6 bases. V lost 0 bases to trimming and J lost 0 bases, with 11 bases between them. The CDR3 runs to 16 residues. Per germline, CDR1 SGDLS and CDR2 YYNGEE. CDR3 residues: CASSVVTSPSTDTQYF. CDR3 DNA sequence: TGTGCCAGCAGCGTAGTCACTAGCCCAAGCACAGATACGCAGTATTTT.

The chain links TRBV28 to TRBJ2-7; D is possibly TRBD1 (6 bases). Germline CDR1 reads MDHEN; CDR2 reads SYDVKM. The CDR3 spans 16 residues. V lost 8 bases to trimming and J lost 0 bases, with 20 bases between them. CDR3 in DNA: TGTGCCAGCTCCCCTCCGACACAGGGATTCTCCTACGAGCAGTACTTC. This sequence encodes CASSPPTQGFSYEQYF.

The chain couples TRBV4-3 to TRBJ2-3; unclear D gene. The CDR3 loop spans 13 amino acids. In germline, CDR1 is LGHNA, CDR2 YSLEER. Trimming cost V 1 base and J 4 bases, with 6 bases left between them. CDR3 nucleotides: TGCGCCAGCAGCCAAGGTTCGGCAGATACGCAGTATTTT. This gives the protein CASSQGSADTQYF.

The chain employs TRBV19 and TRBJ1-5; TRBD1 might be the D (5 bases). V was trimmed by 6 bases and J by 3 bases, leaving 21 bases between them. The CDR3 sequence is 17 residues long. The germline V gene has CDR1 LNHDA and CDR2 SQIVND (reference sequence). CDR3: CASSIPFYRSLNQPQHF. In DNA, the CDR3 is TGTGCCAGTAGCATCCCTTTTTACAGGTCACTCAATCAGCCCCAGCATTTT.

V and J are TRBV29-1 and TRBJ1-1; TRBD1 aligns across 8 bases. The CDR3 is 13 residues long. After removal of 5 bases from V and 4 bases from J, the junction contained 6 bases not matched to a gene. CDR1 and CDR2 (germline): SQVTM, ANQGSEA. The DNA for the CDR3 is TGCAGCGTTCCTGGACAGGGAGGCACTGAAGCTTTCTTT. This gives the protein CSVPGQGGTEAFF. Full variable domain (rest looked up from reference TRBV29-1 and TRBJ1-1): SAVISQKPSRDICQRGTSLTIQCQVDSQVTMMFWYRQQPGQSLTLIATANQGSEATYESGFVIDKFPISRPNLTFSTLTVSNMSPEDSSIYLCSVPGQGGTEAFFGQGTRLTVV.

V is TRBV6-1 and J is TRBJ2-1; TRBD2 matches 10 bases. Germline V gene data show CDR1 as MNHNS and CDR2 as SASEGT. The V segment lost 4 bases and the J segment 6 bases; nucleotides outside the gene matches: 6. The CDR3 runs 15 residues. The CDR3 bases are TGTGCCAGCAGTGTTCTAGCGGGAGTCAGCAATGAGCAGTTCTTC. Translated, it gives CASSVLAGVSNEQFF.

The genes are TRBV4-1 and TRBJ2-2, with 8 bases aligning to TRBD2. From germline, CDR1 is MGHRA and CDR2 YSYEKL. Trimming took 3 bases from V and 4 from J; bases not matched to a gene: 10. The CDR3 loop spans 17 amino acids. CDR3 nucleotide sequence: TGCGCCAGCAGCCACCCCCGGGGGGGGCGCGGCACCGGGGAGCTGTTTTTT. Its translation is CASSHPRGGRGTGELFF.

This chain links TRBV28 with TRBJ1-5; 8 nucleotides line up with TRBD1. The germline V gene encodes CDR1 MDHEN and CDR2 SYDVKM. J was trimmed by 7 bases and V by 5 bases; bases with no gene match: 7. This CDR3 is built from 14 residues. In DNA form, the CDR3 reads TGTGCCAGCAGTAAGGACAGGGTAGGGCAGCCCCAGCATTTT. It codes for CASSKDRVGQPQHF.

The V and J genes are TRBV28 and TRBJ1-4; D might be TRBD1 (5 bases). This CDR3 is built from 13 residues. The germline V and J ends were trimmed by 6 bases and 6 bases, with 11 bases remaining between them. Germline V CDR1 and CDR2: MDHEN, SYDVKM. CDR3 nucleotide sequence: TGTGCCAGCAGACGGGGGGTAGATGAAAAACTGTTTTTT. Amino acids: CASRRGVDEKLFF.

The chain links TRBV7-6 to TRBJ1-3, with 8 bases fitting TRBD1. The J segment lost 6 bases and the V segment lost 1 base, leaving 8 bases of the junction unmatched. Germline CDR1 SGHVS, CDR2 FNYEAQ. This CDR3 spans 16 amino acids. The CDR3 here is CASSLDRDRHENTIYF. In nucleotides, the CDR3 is TGTGCCAGCAGCTTAGATCGGGACAGGCACGAAAACACCATATATTTT.

This clone was seen only once. The V gene is TRBV9, the J gene TRBJ1-1; 9 positions agree with TRBD1. Germline V gene data show CDR1 as SGDLS and CDR2 as YYNGEE. This CDR3 is built from 14 residues. V lost 3 bases, J lost 7 bases, and 7 bases stayed unmatched. The CDR3 is CASSAGQGKDEAFF. CDR3 DNA: TGTGCCAGCAGCGCTGGACAGGGGAAGGATGAAGCTTTCTTT.

This chain joins TRBV7-6 and TRBJ2-3, with 9 bases lining up with TRBD2. The CDR3 runs to 19 residues. V lost 4 bases, J lost 2 bases, and 16 bases stayed unmatched. Germline V CDR1 and CDR2: SGHVS, FNYEAQ. CDR3 residues: CASSYPKVLAGLPTDTQYF. CDR3 bases: TGTGCCAGCAGCTACCCAAAGGTTCTAGCGGGGCTTCCCACAGATACGCAGTATTTT.

The chain recombines TRBV7-3 with TRBJ1-1, with a possible D match to TRBD1 (6 bases). CDR1 and CDR2 (germline): SGHTA, FQGTGA. The V end lost 2 bases, the J end lost 5 bases, and 9 bases lay between the germline ends. The CDR3 is 13 amino acids. The CDR3 DNA is TGTGCCAGCAGCTTATCAGGGACAACTGAAGCTTTCTTT. This translates into CASSLSGTTEAFF. The variable domain in full, with the rest retrieved from reference TRBV7-3 and TRBJ1-1, is GAGVSQTPSNKVTEKGKYVELRCDPISGHTALYWYRQSLGQGPEFLIYFQGTGAADDSGLPNDRFFAVRPEGSVSTLKIQRTERGDSAVYLCASSLSGTTEAFFGQGTRLTVV.